This T cell receptor (beta chain) emerged from a study of T cell repertoires in cytomegalovirus infection. The CDR3 is 16 amino acids. Germline assignment: CDR1 PRHDT and CDR2 FYEKMQ (reference sequence). Regarding this clonotype: What it recognizes is unknown. Mismatch with germline at one junction end may stem from a read error.

TCRdb analysed the reads with MiXCR anew, one entry per CDR3 protein. The top ten hold around 13% of the sample, which has roughly 800,000 distinct CDR3 sequences, 25% to 30% seen once. The origin of this receptor is a human donor in good health (CMV status not recorded). Some clones in this sample may be carry-over from other donors' samples. This rearrangement joins TRBV13 to TRBJ1-1, with a possible D match to TRBD1 (5 bases). The sample in question was cultured CD8+ T cells from PBMCs, obtained from culture after CMV antigen stimulation. The CDR3 region is CTSSLGARRVGPEAFF. For the CDR3, the DNA is TGTACCAGCAGCTTAGGGGCACGGAGGGTGGGACCTGAAGCTTTCTTT.